The 27 T cell receptor beta chains given below trace back to one sample, sequenced in a study of T cell changes during pregnancy in multiple sclerosis. Profiled with immunoSEQ multiplex PCR; TCRdb holds only in-frame clones, not every one. The data hold around 60,000 clones, with 85% to 95% observed a single time. Sequencing used peripheral blood, obtained after pregnancy. Receptors were obtained from a female donor with multiple sclerosis, enrolled in a pregnancy study.

This chain connects TRBV7-9 to TRBJ2-5; a weak D match, TRBD2 (7 bases). Trimming took off 7 bases at V and 3 bases at J, with 12 bases between the two ends. Germline CDR1 is SEHNR and CDR2 is FQNEAQ (reference sequence). The CDR3 is made up of 13 amino acids. The CDR3 reads CASIGGGEETQYF. The CDR3 nucleotides are TGTGCCAGCATTGGGGGGGGCGAAGAGACCCAGTACTTC.

The J gene is TRBJ1-2, the V gene TRBV5-1; D is unclear. Germline CDR1 and CDR2: SGHRS and YFSETQ. V gave up 4 bases and J gave up 7 bases, with 17 bases separating them. This CDR3 has 14 residues. The CDR3 region has the DNA TGCGCCAGCAGCGAGTCGCCCGGGAGTCGTGGCTACACCTTC. It translates to CASSESPGSRGYTF.

The chain uses TRBV5-1 and TRBJ2-2; D gene unclear. The CDR3 has 13 residues. The V end was cut by 7 bases, the J end by 4 bases, with 11 bases between. From germline, CDR1 is SGHRS and CDR2 YFSETQ. The CDR3 DNA is TGCGCCAGCTCTGGGCACGGCACCGGGGAGCTGTTTTTT. Translation: CASSGHGTGELFF.

The genes are TRBV9 and TRBJ2-1; the match to TRBD2 covers 12 bases. The CDR3 spans 16 residues. Germline V gene data show CDR1 as SGDLS and CDR2 as YYNGEE. The junction had 5 bases not matched to a gene; V was cut back by 5 bases and J by 2 bases. The CDR3 coding sequence is TGTGCCAGCAGTTTACTAGCGGGGGGTACCTACAATGAGCAGTTCTTC. Translated: CASSLLAGGTYNEQFF.

In its sample, this clone was seen once. The V and J genes are TRBV19 and TRBJ2-3; 14 bases line up with TRBD2. This CDR3 has 14 residues. J gave up 10 bases and V 5 bases, and 5 bases lay outside the gene matches. The germline CDR1 and CDR2 sequences are LNHDA and SQIVND (reference sequence). The CDR3, as DNA: TGTGCCAGTAGTGCAGGGACTAGCGGGAGAGCGCAGTATTTT. As protein: CASSAGTSGRAQYF. Full variable domain (remainder filled in from reference TRBV19 and TRBJ2-3): DGGITQSPKYLFRKEGQNVTLSCEQNLNHDAMYWYRQDPGQGLRLIYYSQIVNDFQKGDIAEGYSVSREKKESFPLTVTSAQKNPTAFYLCASSAGTSGRAQYFGPGTRLTVL.

The chain recombines TRBV19 with TRBJ2-2; TRBD2 aligns across 11 bases. CDR3 length: 16 residues. Unmatched junction bases numbered 8, after V lost 7 bases and J lost 4 bases. Germline CDR1 is LNHDA and CDR2 is SQIVND (reference sequence). The CDR3 DNA reads as TGTGCCAGTACGACTAGCGGGGTTCCCGCCACCGGGGAGCTGTTTTTT. As protein: CASTTSGVPATGELFF.

The chain employs TRBV28 and TRBJ2-7, with 7 bases matching TRBD1. CDR1 MDHEN and CDR2 SYDVKM come from the germline V gene. With V trimmed by 1 base and J by 9 bases, 3 bases remained unmatched. The CDR3 totals 12 residues. The CDR3 region has the DNA TGTGCCAGCAGTTTATCACAGGGGTGGCAGTACTTC. It is translated as CASSLSQGWQYF.

This rearrangement joins TRBV4-3 to TRBJ2-7; D may be TRBD1 (6 bases). The CDR3 length is 13 residues. Germline V gene sequence: CDR1 LGHNA, CDR2 YSLEER. Trimming pared 5 bases from V and 3 bases from J, leaving 11 bases between. The CDR3 region is CASSSRRGYEQYF. In DNA form, the CDR3 reads TGCGCCAGCAGCTCCCGCAGGGGCTACGAGCAGTACTTC.

J is TRBJ1-1 and V is TRBV5-6, with D possibly TRBD1 on 5 matching bases. V lost 0 bases and J lost 0, with 9 bases in between. This CDR3 spans 15 amino acids. CDR1 SGHDT and CDR2 YYEEEE come from the germline V gene. CDR3 amino acids: CASSLAAGMNTEAFF. The CDR3 DNA reads TGTGCCAGCAGCTTGGCGGCAGGGATGAACACTGAAGCTTTCTTT.

J is TRBJ2-1 and V is TRBV7-2; 14 bases map to TRBD2. From germline, CDR1 is SGHTA and CDR2 FQGNSA. The length of the CDR3 is 16 residues. Trimming took 4 bases from V and 12 from J; bases not matched to a gene: 11. CDR3 in DNA: TGTGCCAGCAGCTCCACCCCGACTAGCGGGGGGGTAGGGCAGTTCTTC. Translating it yields CASSSTPTSGGVGQFF.

The chain is built from TRBV7-8 and TRBJ1-3; the D is unclear. The CDR3 has 15 residues. Germline V gene data show CDR1 as SGHVS and CDR2 as FQNEAQ. The ends were cut back, 5 bases at V and 4 bases at J, with 15 bases in the middle. The CDR3 region is CASSTREVDGNTIYF. As DNA, the CDR3 is TGTGCCAGCAGCACGCGGGAGGTCGACGGAAACACCATATATTTT.

This chain uses TRBV19 with TRBJ2-1; 9 positions agree with TRBD2. The V and J ends lost 3 bases and 8 bases, in that order; junction bases with no gene match: 8. The CDR3 covers 15 residues. Germline V gene data show CDR1 as LNHDA and CDR2 as SQIVND (reference sequence). In DNA, the CDR3 is TGTGCCAGTAGTATCAGTGGTGGGACTAGCTATGAGCAGTTCTTC. It encodes CASSISGGTSYEQFF.

The chain links TRBV5-4 to TRBJ2-3; TRBD2 agrees at 8 bases. There are 14 residues in the CDR3. With V trimmed by 8 bases and J by 1 base, 6 bases remained unmatched. Germline loops: CDR1 SGHNT, CDR2 YYREEE (reference sequence). In nucleotides, the CDR3 is TGTGCCAGTCAAAGGCGGGAGGGCACAGATACGCAGTATTTT. Amino acid sequence: CASQRREGTDTQYF.

The chain carries TRBV7-9 and TRBJ1-1, with D hard to call. Trimming stripped 0 bases from V and 11 bases from J, with 10 bases between. Germline CDR1 and CDR2: SEHNR and FQNEAQ (reference sequence). The CDR3 runs to 12 residues. The CDR3 sequence is CASSLAEPRAFF. The CDR3 nucleotides are TGTGCCAGCAGCTTAGCGGAACCGAGGGCTTTCTTT. The complete variable domain, with remaining parts taken from reference TRBV7-9 and TRBJ1-1, reads DTGVSQNPRHKITKRGQNVTFRCDPISEHNRLYWYRQTLGQGPEFLTYFQNEAQLEKSRLLSDRFSAERPKGSFSTLEIQRTEQGDSAMYLCASSLAEPRAFFGQGTRLTVV.

V usage is TRBV12-5 and J usage is TRBJ2-1; 8 bases agree with TRBD2. CDR1 is LGHNT and CDR2 is FRNRAP in the germline V gene. The V and J ends lost 6 bases and 0 bases, in that order; junction bases with no gene match: 10. The CDR3 length is 17 residues. CDR3 sequence: CASGRQAGDSSYNEQFF. The CDR3 bases are TGTGCTAGTGGCCGACAAGCGGGGGATAGCTCCTACAATGAGCAGTTCTTC.

This clone was counted once. This sequence joins TRBV21-1 and TRBJ2-2; the table gives TRBD2 as D, unverified against the DNA. TRBV21-1 has pseudogene status. CDR3 length: 18 residues. CDR3 residues: CASSKAHPGRLGGGELFF. The CDR3 region has the DNA TGTGCCAGCAGCAAAGCGCATCCGGGTCGACTAGGAGGGGGGGAGCTGTTTTTT.

This chain connects TRBV4-3 to TRBJ2-7; 8 nucleotides align to TRBD2. This CDR3 has 15 residues. Germline V gene sequence: CDR1 LGHNA, CDR2 YSLEER. With V trimmed by 3 bases and J by 3 bases, 7 bases remained unmatched. CDR3: CASSQYTSGLYEQYF. CDR3 nucleotides: TGCGCCAGCAGCCAGTATACTAGCGGTCTCTACGAGCAGTACTTC.

CDR3 sequence reads: CASSQFVGNYNEQFF. The CDR3 nucleotides read TGTGCCAGCAGTCAATTTGTCGGGAACTACAATGAGCAGTTCTTC. The genes are TRBV27 and TRBJ2-1; D is perhaps TRBD2 (5 bases). Trimming stripped 5 bases from V and 3 bases from J, with 14 bases between. Looked up from germline, CDR1 is MNHEY and CDR2 is SMNVEV (reference sequence). This CDR3 has 15 residues.

The chain joins TRBV7-2 to TRBJ2-7; possible D gene TRBD2, 6 bases. Germline-derived CDR1 and CDR2 are SGHTA and FQGNSA. The CDR3 is 17 amino acids. V was shortened by 4 bases and J by 0 bases, with 19 bases between the two germline ends. Here the CDR3 reads CASSSYFTREPSYEQYF. In DNA, the CDR3 is TGTGCCAGCAGCTCGTATTTCACTCGGGAGCCCTCCTACGAGCAGTACTTC.

This sequence joins TRBV11-3 and TRBJ2-6; 8 bases are shared with TRBD1. V was clipped by 5 bases and J by 1 base; unmatched bases: 7. Germline V CDR1 and CDR2: SGHNT, YENEEA. The CDR3 extends over 17 amino acids. The CDR3 here is CASSLGTGQSGANVLTF. The DNA for the CDR3 is TGTGCCAGCAGCCTCGGGACAGGCCAATCTGGGGCCAACGTCCTGACTTTC.

The CDR3 DNA sequence: TGCGCCAGCAGCCGTACAGGGGGGAATCAGCCCCAGCATTTT. As protein: CASSRTGGNQPQHF. The V and J genes are TRBV5-1 and TRBJ1-5; the match to TRBD1 covers 8 bases. The CDR3 covers 14 residues. Germline V gives CDR1 SGHRS, CDR2 YFSETQ. After removal of 4 bases from V and 4 bases from J, the junction contained 4 bases not matched to a gene.

This chain connects TRBV30 to TRBJ1-5; 7 bases are a match to TRBD1. The CDR3 length is 13 residues. The V gene's germline CDR1 is GTSNPN and CDR2 SVGIG (reference sequence). J was trimmed by 3 bases and V by 5 bases; bases with no gene match: 4. The CDR3 nucleotides are TGTGCCTGGCGACAGGGCCCCAATCAGCCCCAGCATTTT. Its protein product is CAWRQGPNQPQHF.

V usage is TRBV5-6 and J usage is TRBJ2-7; TRBD1 matches 7 bases. The V gene's germline CDR1 is SGHDT and CDR2 YYEEEE. V lost 5 bases and J lost 3; bases outside the gene matches: 2. CDR3 length: 12 residues. CDR3 sequence (DNA): TGTGCCAGCAGTCAGGGGGTCTACGAGCAGTACTTC. Translating it yields CASSQGVYEQYF.

The J gene is TRBJ1-2, the V gene TRBV2; a possible D gene is TRBD1 (6 bases). V was cut by 6 bases and J by 0 bases, with 20 bases left in between. CDR1 SNHLY and CDR2 FYNNEI come from the germline V gene. There are 17 residues in the CDR3. The CDR3 DNA follows: TGTGCCAGCAGCGTTATTCAGGACAGAATTTCTAACTATGGCTACACCTTC. Encoded protein: CASSVIQDRISNYGYTF.

The chain uses TRBV6-8 and TRBJ2-7, with TRBD2 matching 11 bases. V shed 6 bases and J 4 bases; nucleotides not matched to a gene: 8. The length of the CDR3 is 15 residues. Looked up from germline, CDR1 is MNHGY and CDR2 is SAAAGT. The CDR3 sequence: CASRRSGTSGYEQYF. Here the CDR3 DNA reads TGTGCCAGCAGACGCTCCGGGACTAGCGGATACGAGCAGTACTTC.

This chain connects TRBV7-6 to TRBJ2-7; TRBD2 agrees at 14 bases. The CDR3 runs 15 residues. V lost 1 base, J lost 4 bases, and 0 bases stayed unmatched. Germline CDR1 is SGHVS and CDR2 is FNYEAQ. The CDR3 region has the DNA TGTGCCAGCAGCTTAGGACTAGCGGGAGGGTACGAGCAGTACTTC. This sequence encodes CASSLGLAGGYEQYF.

This clone appeared a single time. V usage is TRBV29-1 and J usage is TRBJ1-4; no reliable D call. CDR3 size: 13 residues. Trimming removed 4 bases from V and 0 bases from J, with 6 bases in between. Germline values: CDR1 SQVTM, CDR2 ANQGSEA. CDR3 loop: CSVASATNEKLFF. The CDR3 region has the DNA TGCAGCGTTGCGAGTGCAACTAATGAAAAACTGTTTTTT.